This T cell receptor beta chain was documented in a study of T cell changes during pregnancy in multiple sclerosis. Libraries were prepared by immunoSEQ multiplex PCR; TCRdb keeps only in-frame clonotypes and omits some of them. The data show about 93,000 clones, around 92% seen once. The trim removed 0 bases at V and 2 bases at J, leaving 4 bases unmatched. Germline V gene data show CDR1 as SGHRS and CDR2 as YFSETQ. The CDR3 length is 15 residues. V gene TRBV5-1 combines with J gene TRBJ2-7, with TRBD1 identical over 8 bases. The receptor was derived from a female donor with multiple sclerosis, enrolled in a pregnancy study. The starting material was peripheral blood, obtained after pregnancy. The CDR3 bases are TGCGCCAGCAGCTTGGAGCAGGGGGCTCCCTACGAGCAGTACTTC. Translation gives CASSLEQGAPYEQYF.